Presented here are 13 T cell receptor beta chains from one specimen sequenced in a study of CXCR3-negative and CXCR3-positive naive CD8 T cells (dated by TCRdb to the late 2010s). Sequencing was performed on a NextSeq 550. The Human TCR Profiling Kit (MiLaboratory) was used to prepare UMI-labeled 5' RACE TRB cDNA libraries. Each CDR3 protein sequence appears as one entry after TCRdb reprocessed the reads, and no DNA is included. The sample has about 41,000 distinct CDR3 sequences on record. Roughly 14% of the sample comes from the top ten. Sequenced material: memory CD8+ T cells from blood. This specimen's cell subset or site label, interpreted: conventional CD8+ memory T cells (TMEM), sorted as controls. These receptor sequences come from a human donor in good health. Some clones in this sample may be carry-over from other donors' samples.

The chain uses TRBV29-1 and TRBJ1-1; the TRBD1 assignment by TCRdb is unverifiable without DNA. Germline CDR1 and CDR2: SQVTM and ANQGSEA. CDR3 length: 13 residues. This chain's CDR3 is CSVADSEYTEAFF.

The chain links TRBV7-9 to TRBJ1-1. This CDR3 has 15 residues. Germline CDR1 SEHNR, CDR2 FQNEAQ (reference sequence). The CDR3 sequence is CASSLLIGINTEAFF.

This chain joins TRBV3-1 and TRBJ2-7; TCRdb's D gene call, TRBD1, goes unchecked for lack of DNA. CDR1 is LGHDT and CDR2 is YNNKEL in the germline V gene (reference sequence). The CDR3 covers 16 residues. The CDR3: CASSPNKGQGAYEQYF.

The chain joins TRBV4-1 to TRBJ2-5; TCRdb outputs TRBD1, but without DNA this stays unchecked. From germline, CDR1 is MGHRA and CDR2 YSYEKL. The CDR3 spans 15 residues. CDR3 sequence reads: CASSQEDRGFETQYF.

The gene calls are TRBV3-1 and TRBJ2-5; TCRdb names TRBD1, which stays unverified in the absence of DNA. The germline V gene has CDR1 LGHDT and CDR2 YNNKEL (reference sequence). The CDR3 contains 14 residues. CDR3 in amino acids: CATVGGTGEETQYF.

V is TRBV29-1 and J is TRBJ2-3. From germline, CDR1 is SQVTM and CDR2 ANQGSEA. CDR3 length: 11 amino acids. The CDR3 spells CSVDGGDTQYF.

The chain is built from TRBV20-1 and TRBJ2-7; TCRdb lists TRBD1, though no DNA is available to test this call. Looked up from germline, CDR1 is DFQATT and CDR2 is SNEGSKA (reference sequence). This CDR3 contains 16 residues. The CDR3 loop reads CSASLYGMYTAYEQYF.

The V gene is TRBV12-3 or TRBV12-4, the J gene TRBJ1-2. The CDR3 spans 20 residues. The CDR3 spells CASSLNIAERSAFSYYGYTF.

The V and J genes are TRBV6-5 and TRBJ1-3; TCRdb calls TRBD1, which cannot be checked without DNA. This CDR3 has 14 amino acids. The germline V gene has CDR1 MNHEY and CDR2 SVGAGI. The CDR3 loop is CASSYRGDGNTIYF.

This sequence joins TRBV9 and TRBJ2-1; with no DNA, the TCRdb D assignment of TRBD2 cannot be verified. The CDR3 extends over 16 amino acids. Germline CDR1 and CDR2: SGDLS and YYNGEE. CDR3: CASSVDSGGAYNEQFF.

V and J are TRBV29-1 and TRBJ2-7; TCRdb lists TRBD1, though no DNA is available to test this call. Germline loops: CDR1 SQVTM, CDR2 ANQGSEA. The CDR3 spans 13 residues. The CDR3 reads CSVATGISYEQYF.

The genes are TRBV5-5 and TRBJ1-4. CDR1 is SGHKS, CDR2 YYEKEE, per germline (reference sequence). This CDR3 is built from 15 residues. The CDR3 region is CASSRGVTTNEKLFF.

The rearrangement uses TRBV7-2 and TRBJ2-1. Germline V lookup: CDR1 SGHTA, CDR2 FQGNSA. CDR3 length equals 11 residues. The CDR3 spells CASSRYNEQFF.